This is a list of T cell receptor beta chains from one sample in a study of cytomegalovirus exposure and HLA in healthy donors. Profiled with immunoSEQ multiplex PCR; TCRdb holds only in-frame clones, not every one. The repertoire includes about 140,000 clones, over 75% of them detected once, and 2% to 2.5% sits in the top ten. Sequencing was carried out using PBMCs. These receptors were taken from a man between 25 and 39 years old in good health and CMV-seronegative. Each CDR3 is given with its conserved first and last residue. The D gene is left open where the match is weak. For some rows the clone size is stated as once, few or many, or as a class when expanded; others skip it.

clone size,V gene,J gene,D gene,CDR3 protein,CDR3 DNA
few,TRBV5-5,TRBJ2-1,.,CASSLFLYRSSYNEQFF,TGTGCCAGCAGCTTGTTTCTTTACAGGAGCTCCTACAATGAGCAGTTCTTC
.,TRBV19,TRBJ1-2,TRBD1,CASSLQGAQNGYTF,TGTGCCAGTAGCCTACAGGGGGCGCAGAATGGCTACACCTTC
.,TRBV29-1,TRBJ2-1,.,CSVEKVSGNEQFF,TGCAGCGTTGAAAAGGTTTCGGGGAATGAGCAGTTCTTC
once,TRBV6-1,TRBJ1-2,TRBD1,CASSKGVDRAVGYTF,TGTGCCAGCAGTAAGGGAGTAGACAGGGCCGTCGGCTACACCTTC
once,TRBV6-5,TRBJ1-1,.,CASSYSPGTYTEAFF,TGTGCCAGCAGTTACTCTCCAGGTACATACACTGAAGCTTTCTTT
.,TRBV5-1,TRBJ2-1,.,CASSLVISAYNEQFF,TGCGCCAGCAGCTTGGTCATTAGCGCCTACAATGAGCAGTTCTTC
.,TRBV28,TRBJ1-2,TRBD1,CASSVDRVSYGYTF,TGTGCCAGCAGTGTGGACAGGGTTTCCTATGGCTACACCTTC
.,TRBV5-1,TRBJ2-7,.,CASSLARDKDFQISYEQYF,TGCGCCAGCAGCTTGGCCAGGGACAAAGATTTTCAAATCTCCTACGAGCAGTACTTC
.,TRBV19,TRBJ1-4,.,CASRKLGTPSTNEKLFF,TGTGCCAGTAGGAAACTCGGGACACCTTCAACTAATGAAAAACTGTTTTTT
few,TRBV19,TRBJ1-5,.,CASSLGTGGPQHF,TGTGCCAGTAGTTTAGGAACGGGGGGCCCCCAGCATTTT
.,TRBV6-5,TRBJ2-7,TRBD1,CASRLISTGPYEQYF,TGTGCCAGCAGGCTTATATCGACAGGGCCCTACGAGCAGTACTTC
few,TRBV10-3,TRBJ1-1,.,CAVAGDTEAFF,TGTGCCGTGGCCGGAGACACTGAAGCTTTCTTT
few,TRBV23-1,TRBJ1-1,.,CASSQSTRGRATNEAFF,TGCGCCAGCAGTCAATCCACGCGGGGGCGAGCTACTAATGAAGCTTTCTTT
.,TRBV27,TRBJ2-7,.,CASSSGEALYEQYF,TGTGCCAGCAGTTCGGGGGAGGCCCTCTACGAGCAGTACTTC
.,TRBV5-6,TRBJ1-3,.,CASSSAQGNSGNTIYF,TGTGCCAGCAGCAGCGCCCAGGGTAACTCTGGAAACACCATATATTTT